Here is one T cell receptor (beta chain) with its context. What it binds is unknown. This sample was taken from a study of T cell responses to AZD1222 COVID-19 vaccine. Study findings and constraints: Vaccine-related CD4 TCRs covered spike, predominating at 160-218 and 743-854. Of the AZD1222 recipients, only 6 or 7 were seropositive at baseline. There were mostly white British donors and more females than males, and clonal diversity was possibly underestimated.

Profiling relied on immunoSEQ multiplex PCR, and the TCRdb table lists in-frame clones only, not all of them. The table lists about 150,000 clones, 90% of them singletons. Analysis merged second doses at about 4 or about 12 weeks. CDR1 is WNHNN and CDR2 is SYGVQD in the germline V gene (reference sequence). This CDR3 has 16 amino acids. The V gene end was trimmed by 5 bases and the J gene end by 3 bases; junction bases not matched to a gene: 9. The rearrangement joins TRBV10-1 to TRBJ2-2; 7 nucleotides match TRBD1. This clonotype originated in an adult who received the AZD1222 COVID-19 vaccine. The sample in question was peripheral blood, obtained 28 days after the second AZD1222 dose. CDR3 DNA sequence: TGCGCCAGCAGTTTGACAGGGAAAGAGGACACCGGGGAGCTGTTTTTT. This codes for CASSLTGKEDTGELFF.